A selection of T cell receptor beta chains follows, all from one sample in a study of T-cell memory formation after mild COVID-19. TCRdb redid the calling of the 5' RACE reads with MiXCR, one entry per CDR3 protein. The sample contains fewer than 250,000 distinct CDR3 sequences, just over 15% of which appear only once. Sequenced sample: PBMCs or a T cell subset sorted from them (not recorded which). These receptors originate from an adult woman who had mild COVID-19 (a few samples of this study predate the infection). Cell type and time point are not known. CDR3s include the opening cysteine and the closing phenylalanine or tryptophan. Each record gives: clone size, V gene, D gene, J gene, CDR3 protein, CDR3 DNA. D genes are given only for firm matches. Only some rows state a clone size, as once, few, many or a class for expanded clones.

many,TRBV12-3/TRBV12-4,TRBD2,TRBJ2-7,CASRGGLAGEQYF,TGTGCCAGCAGAGGCGGACTAGCCGGCGAGCAGTACTTC
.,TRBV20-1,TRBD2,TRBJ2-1,CSPSGTSGYNEQFF,TGCAGCCCGTCCGGGACTAGCGGATACAATGAGCAGTTCTTC
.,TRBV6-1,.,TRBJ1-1,CASTGAVSTEAFF,TGTGCCAGCACTGGGGCCGTGAGCACTGAAGCTTTCTTT
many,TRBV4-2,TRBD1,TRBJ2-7,CASSQELQGYEQYF,TGTGCCAGCAGCCAAGAACTACAGGGGTACGAGCAGTACTTC
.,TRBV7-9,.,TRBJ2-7,CASRSSSYEQYF,TGTGCCAGCAGGTCAAGCTCCTACGAGCAGTACTTC
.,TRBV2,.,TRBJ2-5,CASSVGGAQETQYF,TGTGCCAGCAGTGTTGGGGGCGCTCAAGAGACCCAGTACTTC
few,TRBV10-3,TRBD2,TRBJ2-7,CATTGLAAPYEQYF,TGTGCCACTACGGGGCTAGCGGCCCCCTACGAGCAGTACTTC
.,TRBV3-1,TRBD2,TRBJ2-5,CASSDDLAGGWVETQYF,TGTGCCAGCAGTGACGATCTAGCGGGAGGGTGGGTAGAGACCCAGTACTTC
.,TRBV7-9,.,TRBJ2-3,CASSLSTSTDTQYF,TGTGCCAGCAGCTTATCTACGAGCACAGATACGCAGTATTTT
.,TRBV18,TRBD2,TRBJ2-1,CASSPSSGIYNEQFF,TGTGCCAGCTCACCATCTAGCGGGATTTACAATGAGCAGTTCTTC
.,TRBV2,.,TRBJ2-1,CASRSKAYNEQFF,TGTGCCAGCAGGTCAAAGGCCTACAATGAGCAGTTCTTC
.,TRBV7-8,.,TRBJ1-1,CASSSHTNTEAFF,TGTGCCAGCAGCAGCCACACGAACACTGAAGCTTTCTTT
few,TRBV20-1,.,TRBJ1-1,CSASTYTEAFF,TGCAGTGCTAGCACGTACACTGAAGCTTTCTTT
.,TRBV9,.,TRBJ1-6,CASSPHSSSYNSPLHF,TGTGCCAGCAGCCCACACTCGAGCTCCTATAATTCACCCCTCCACTTT
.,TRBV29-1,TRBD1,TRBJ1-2,CSVERTGGSDGYTF,TGCAGCGTTGAACGGACAGGGGGCAGCGATGGCTACACCTTC
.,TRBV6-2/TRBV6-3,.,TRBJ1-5,CASRGGGATSPQHF,TGTGCCAGCAGAGGCGGGGGGGCCACCTCTCCCCAGCATTTT
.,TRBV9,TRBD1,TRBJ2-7,CASSVAGTGASYEQYF,TGTGCCAGCAGCGTAGCCGGGACAGGGGCCTCCTACGAGCAGTACTTC
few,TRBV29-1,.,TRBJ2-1,CSVDGQIYNEQFF,TGCAGCGTAGACGGACAGATTTACAATGAGCAGTTCTTC
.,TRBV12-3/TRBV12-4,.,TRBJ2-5,CASRLKGPQYF,TGTGCCAGCAGATTGAAAGGTCCCCAGTACTTC
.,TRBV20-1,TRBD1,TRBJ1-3,CSARDSDRGPGNTIYF,TGCAGTGCTAGAGATTCCGACAGGGGGCCTGGAAACACCATATATTTT
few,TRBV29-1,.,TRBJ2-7,CSVGSRQGQGEQYF,TGCAGCGTGGGTTCACGGCAGGGTCAGGGAGAGCAGTACTTC
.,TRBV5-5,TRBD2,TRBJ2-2,CASSLVSSGGSTGELFF,TGTGCCAGCAGCTTGGTATCTAGCGGGGGGAGCACCGGGGAGCTGTTTTTT
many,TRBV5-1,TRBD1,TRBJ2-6,CASSQQQGAGANVLTF,TGCGCCAGCAGCCAACAACAGGGGGCTGGGGCCAACGTCCTGACTTTC
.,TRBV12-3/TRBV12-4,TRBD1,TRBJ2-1,CASRPGTENNEQFF,TGTGCCAGCAGGCCCGGGACAGAAAACAATGAGCAGTTCTTC
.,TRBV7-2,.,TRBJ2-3,CASSLDWAPNTDTQYF,TGTGCCAGCAGCTTAGATTGGGCTCCTAACACAGATACGCAGTATTTT
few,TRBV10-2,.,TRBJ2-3,CASCGATSDTQYF,TGCGCCAGCTGTGGGGCAACCTCAGATACGCAGTATTTT
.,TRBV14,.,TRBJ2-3,CASSSGVTQYF,TGTGCCAGCAGTTCGGGGGTTACGCAGTATTTT
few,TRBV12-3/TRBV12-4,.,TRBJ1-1,CASRFTSGNTEAFF,TGTGCCAGCAGATTTACGTCGGGGAACACTGAAGCTTTCTTT
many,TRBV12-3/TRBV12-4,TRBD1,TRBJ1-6,CASSPLMDRLNSPLHF,TGTGCCAGCAGTCCTCTAATGGACAGGCTAAATTCACCCCTCCACTTT
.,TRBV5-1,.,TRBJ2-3,CASRPGQKVTDTQYF,TGCGCCAGCAGACCCGGACAGAAAGTCACAGATACGCAGTATTTT
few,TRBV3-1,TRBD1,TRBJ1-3,CASSQGTGGNTIYF,TGTGCCAGCAGCCAAGGGACAGGGGGAAACACCATATATTTT
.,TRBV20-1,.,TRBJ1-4,CSATGPANEKLFF,TGCAGTGCTACAGGGCCGGCTAATGAAAAACTGTTTTTT
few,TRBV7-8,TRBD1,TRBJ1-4,CASSRGGGRNNEKLFF,TGTGCCAGCAGCCGAGGAGGGGGCCGGAATAATGAAAAACTGTTTTTT
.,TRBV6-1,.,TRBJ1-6,CASSVSGDLSSF,TGTGCCAGCAGTGTCAGCGGGGACCTTTCTTCCTTT
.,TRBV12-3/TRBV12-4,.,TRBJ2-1,CASSFRSAYNEQFF,TGTGCCAGCAGTTTTCGGTCCGCCTACAATGAGCAGTTCTTC
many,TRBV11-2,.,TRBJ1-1,CASSLRAGPNTEAFF,TGTGCCAGCAGCTTACGGGCAGGGCCGAACACTGAAGCTTTCTTT
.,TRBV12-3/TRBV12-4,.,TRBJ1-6,CASRGDGGYNSPLHF,TGTGCCAGCAGGGGAGATGGGGGCTATAATTCACCCCTCCACTTT
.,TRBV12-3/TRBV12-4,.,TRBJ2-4,CASSRQGIGAKNIQYF,TGTGCCAGCAGTCGTCAGGGAATAGGGGCCAAAAACATTCAGTACTTC
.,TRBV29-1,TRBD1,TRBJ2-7,CSERTGLYEQYF,TGCAGCGAACGGACAGGCCTTTACGAGCAGTACTTC
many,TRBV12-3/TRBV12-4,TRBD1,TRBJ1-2,CASSPGAGGGYTF,TGTGCCAGCAGTCCAGGGGCAGGGGGTGGCTACACCTTC
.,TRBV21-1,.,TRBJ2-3,CASSDRRSPSYTDTQYF,TGTGCCAGCAGCGATCGCCGGTCCCCGTCCTACACAGATACGCAGTATTTT